This passage covers 23 T cell receptor beta chains from one sample sequenced in a study of cytomegalovirus exposure and HLA in healthy donors (dated by TCRdb to the late 2010s). The library relied on the immunoSEQ multiplex PCR assay. The multiplex PCR relied on a mix of 60 forward primers for TCR Vbeta segments and 13 reverse primers for TCR Jbeta segments. Not all clones reach the TCRdb copy of this immuneACCESS table, which keeps in-frame sequences only. Checked studies attribute under half of the gap to unresolved V genes and leave the rest unexplained. A total of around 98,000 clones appear in this sample, roughly 79% of them only once. The ten largest clones add up to 3% to 4% of the sample. Material: PBMCs. These receptor sequences come from a woman aged 35 to 49 in good health and CMV-seronegative.

The chain is built from TRBV18 and TRBJ2-2; D perhaps matches TRBD1 (6 bases). CDR1 and CDR2 from the germline V gene are KGHSH and LQKENI. V lost 2 bases and J 2 bases, leaving 9 bases between the germline ends. The CDR3 covers 15 residues. CDR3 protein: CASSPWTANTGELFF. DNA for the CDR3: TGTGCCAGCTCACCATGGACAGCCAACACCGGGGAGCTGTTTTTT. Looking up the rest from reference TRBV18 and TRBJ2-2 gives the full variable domain: NAGVMQNPRHLVRRRGQEARLRCSPMKGHSHVYWYRQLPEEGLKFMVYLQKENIIDESGMPKERFSAEFPKEGPSILRIQQVVRGDSAAYFCASSPWTANTGELFFGEGSRLTVL.

V is TRBV10-3 and J is TRBJ1-1; D is undetermined. Deletions cut 2 bases from V and 1 base from J, with 11 bases between. This CDR3 contains 15 residues. The germline gives CDR1 ENHRY, CDR2 SYGVKD. CDR3 sequence: CAISEERGANTEAFF. CDR3 nucleotides: TGTGCCATCAGTGAGGAACGGGGAGCGAACACTGAAGCTTTCTTT.

The V call is TRBV28, the J call TRBJ1-2; 8 bases align to TRBD1. Per germline, CDR1 MDHEN and CDR2 SYDVKM. This CDR3 has 14 residues. With V trimmed by 5 bases and J by 8 bases, 10 bases remained unmatched. The CDR3 DNA reads TGTGCCAGCAGTAGCAGTCCGGACAGGGACGGCTACACCTTC. As protein: CASSSSPDRDGYTF.

The rearrangement links TRBV5-1 to TRBJ1-6, with D unresolved. Trimming removed 2 bases at V and 7 bases at J, with 19 bases between. The CDR3 loop spans 17 amino acids. Looked up from germline, CDR1 is SGHRS and CDR2 is YFSETQ. The CDR3 DNA reads TGCGCCAGCAGCTTTGGGCTAACAGAATCTAACAATTCACCCCTCCACTTT. Amino acid sequence: CASSFGLTESNNSPLHF.

This CDR3 reads CASRGGLGEKLFF. In DNA, the CDR3 is TGTGCCAGCCGTGGAGGGCTGGGCGAAAAACTGTTTTTT. The chain combines TRBV6-6 with TRBJ1-4, with D uncertain. This CDR3 spans 13 amino acids. Germline lookup yields CDR1 MNHNY and CDR2 SVGAGI (reference sequence). With 8 bases removed from V and 8 bases from J, the gap between germline ends came to 15 bases.

The chain has TRBV21-1 and TRBJ2-2; the table's D call TRBD1 went unverified against the DNA. TRBV21-1 is a pseudogene. The CDR3 covers 17 residues. This CDR3 reads CASSIPRDSGYTGELFF. CDR3 sequence (DNA): TGTGCCAGCAGCATCCCCAGGGATTCTGGGTACACCGGGGAGCTGTTTTTT.

The genes are TRBV10-3 and TRBJ2-3; 12 bases fit TRBD2. Trimming cost V 6 bases and J 2 bases; bases outside gene matches: 6. Germline loops: CDR1 ENHRY, CDR2 SYGVKD. The CDR3 loop spans 16 amino acids. The CDR3 DNA reads as TGTGCCATCAGCCTTCTAGCGGGGGGGAACACAGATACGCAGTATTTT. This translates into CAISLLAGGNTDTQYF.

The genes are TRBV9 and TRBJ1-2; 9 bases match TRBD1. The CDR3 length is 15 residues. The ends lost 4 bases at V and 6 bases at J; junction bases unmatched: 10. CDR1 SGDLS and CDR2 YYNGEE come from the germline V gene. The CDR3 loop is CASSIRGTGWDGYTF. CDR3 coding DNA: TGTGCCAGCAGCATCCGAGGGACAGGGTGGGATGGCTACACCTTC.

This chain uses TRBV15 with TRBJ2-2, with D possibly TRBD2 on 7 matching bases. The CDR3 is 16 amino acids. The germline V gene has CDR1 LNHNV and CDR2 YYDKDF (reference sequence). V lost 3 bases and J 5 bases, leaving 16 bases between the germline ends. The CDR3 DNA reads as TGTGCCACCAGCAGGTTGCCAGGGAGGGGGACCGGGGAGCTGTTTTTT. As protein: CATSRLPGRGTGELFF.

This clone was seen a few times. The rearrangement joins TRBV5-5 to TRBJ1-1; TRBD1 matches 9 bases. The CDR3 length is 15 residues. The junction had 3 bases not matched to a gene; V was cut back by 2 bases and J by 1 base. Germline CDR1 is SGHKS and CDR2 is YYEKEE (reference sequence). Here the CDR3 reads CASSFQTGGNTEAFF. The CDR3 DNA reads TGTGCCAGCAGCTTTCAGACAGGGGGGAACACTGAAGCTTTCTTT. The full variable domain, its missing parts supplied by reference TRBV5-5 and TRBJ1-1, is DAGVTQSPTHLIKTRGQQVTLRCSPISGHKSVSWYQQVLGQGPQFIFQYYEKEERGRGNFPDRFSARQFPNYSSELNVNALLLGDSALYLCASSFQTGGNTEAFFGQGTRLTVV.

The chain links TRBV19 to TRBJ1-1, with TRBD1 matching 9 bases. V dropped 5 bases and J dropped 3; count of bases not matched to a gene: 7. This CDR3 spans 15 amino acids. In germline, CDR1 is LNHDA, CDR2 SQIVND (reference sequence). For the CDR3, the DNA is TGTGCCAGTAGTCCGGACAGGGGCGCGTACACTGAAGCTTTCTTT. Translated, it gives CASSPDRGAYTEAFF.

The chain recombines TRBV5-4 with TRBJ2-3, with TRBD2 matching over 7 bases. Germline V gene sequence: CDR1 SGHNT, CDR2 YYREEE (reference sequence). This CDR3 spans 18 amino acids. V shed 4 bases, J shed 2 bases, and the junction held 16 bases outside the gene matches. The CDR3 is CASSPEPGLQINTDTQYF. The CDR3 nucleotides are TGTGCCAGCAGCCCCGAACCGGGACTACAAATTAACACAGATACGCAGTATTTT. Full variable domain (missing parts from reference TRBV5-4 and TRBJ2-3): ETGVTQSPTHLIKTRGQQVTLRCSSQSGHNTVSWYQQALGQGPQFIFQYYREEENGRGNFPPRFSGLQFPNYSSELNVNALELDDSALYLCASSPEPGLQINTDTQYFGPGTRLTVL.

This clone was found once. The chain recombines TRBV13 with TRBJ2-5; no clear D gene. The CDR3 runs 13 residues. Trimming pared 5 bases from V and 5 bases from J, leaving 12 bases between. Germline V gene lookup returns CDR1 PRHDT and CDR2 FYEKMQ (reference sequence). CDR3 protein: CASSLLSEETQYF. In DNA, the CDR3 is TGTGCCAGCAGCCTCCTTTCTGAGGAGACCCAGTACTTC.

The chain has TRBV30 and TRBJ2-1, with D possibly being TRBD1 (5 bases). CDR1 GTSNPN and CDR2 SVGIG come from the germline V gene (reference sequence). This CDR3 spans 15 amino acids. V was shortened by 2 bases and J by 1 base, with 12 bases between the two germline ends. CDR3 sequence: CAWSKGVLSYNEQFF. CDR3 nucleotides: TGTGCCTGGAGTAAAGGGGTCTTATCCTACAATGAGCAGTTCTTC.

This CDR3 reads CASGQPNTGELFF. The CDR3, as DNA: TGTGCCAGCGGGCAGCCGAACACCGGGGAGCTGTTTTTT. This chain connects TRBV28 to TRBJ2-2; D unclear. The CDR3 is 13 amino acids. Germline values: CDR1 MDHEN, CDR2 SYDVKM. The V end lost 8 bases, the J end lost 0 bases, and 7 bases lay between the germline ends.

The V and J genes are TRBV29-1 and TRBJ1-1, with D possibly being TRBD1 (5 bases). V was shortened by 5 bases and J by 0 bases, with 13 bases between the two germline ends. Germline V gene lookup returns CDR1 SQVTM and CDR2 ANQGSEA. This CDR3 spans 14 amino acids. The CDR3 region has the DNA TGCAGCGTTACGGCCAGGGCATTGAACACTGAAGCTTTCTTT. This codes for CSVTARALNTEAFF.

The V gene is TRBV27, the J gene TRBJ2-7; 9 nucleotides match TRBD2. CDR1 MNHEY and CDR2 SMNVEV come from the germline V gene (reference sequence). The CDR3 contains 14 residues. With V trimmed by 5 bases and J by 2 bases, 4 bases remained unmatched. CDR3 sequence: CASSKAGGAYEQYF. As DNA, the CDR3 is TGTGCCAGCAGTAAAGCGGGGGGCGCCTACGAGCAGTACTTC.

V gene TRBV7-9 combines with J gene TRBJ2-1; 7 nucleotides align to TRBD2. The junction had 4 bases not matched to a gene; V was cut back by 10 bases and J by 7 bases. Germline CDR1 and CDR2: SEHNR and FQNEAQ (reference sequence). There are 11 residues in the CDR3. The CDR3, as DNA: TGTGCCACCTGGGGGGGGAATGAGCAGTTCTTC. This translates into CATWGGNEQFF.

This clone was seen more than once but under ten times. This chain joins TRBV6-5 and TRBJ2-3; D is possibly TRBD2 (6 bases). Trimming shortened V by 6 bases and J by 2 bases, and 12 bases separated the two germline ends. From germline, CDR1 is MNHEY and CDR2 SVGAGI. The CDR3 length is 14 residues. The CDR3, as DNA: TGTGCCAGCAGACCTCTAGCGTCCACAGATACGCAGTATTTT. It yields the protein CASRPLASTDTQYF.

This clone came up once. This chain links TRBV5-1 with TRBJ2-1, with D unclear. Germline values: CDR1 SGHRS, CDR2 YFSETQ. The CDR3 consists of 15 residues. V was cut by 7 bases and J by 3 bases, with 17 bases left in between. CDR3 sequence: CASRSPNNVYNEQFF. CDR3 sequence (DNA): TGCGCCAGCCGCTCACCCAACAACGTCTACAATGAGCAGTTCTTC. The whole variable domain, filled in from reference TRBV5-1 and TRBJ2-1, reads KAGVTQTPRYLIKTRGQQVTLSCSPISGHRSVSWYQQTPGQGLQFLFEYFSETQRNKGNFPGRFSGRQFSNSRSEMNVSTLELGDSALYLCASRSPNNVYNEQFFGPGTRLTVL.

The CDR3 here is CASSLEGGNGQPQHF. The CDR3 DNA follows: TGTGCCAGCAGCTTAGAGGGCGGGAACGGGCAGCCCCAGCATTTT. This sequence joins TRBV7-2 and TRBJ1-5; D remains unclear. Germline CDR1 is SGHTA and CDR2 is FQGNSA. V lost 1 base and J 7 bases, leaving 14 bases between the germline ends. The CDR3 extends over 15 amino acids.

About this clone itself: At one boundary the junction diverges from the germline segment, which might be a read error. The genes are TRBV15 and TRBJ1-5; no definite D call. This CDR3 spans 14 amino acids. Germline CDR1 reads LNHNV; CDR2 reads YYDKDF (reference sequence). CDR3 sequence: CATSRAQAHQHQHF. The CDR3 DNA follows: TGTGCCACCAGCAGAGCTCAGGCCCATCAGCACCAGCATTTT. The full variable domain, completed using reference TRBV15 and TRBJ1-5, is DAMVIQNPRYQVTQFGKPVTLSCSQTLNHNVMYWYQQKSSQAPKLLFHYYDKDFNNEADTPDNFQSRRPNTSFCFLDIRSPGLGDTAMYLCATSRAQAHQHQHFGDGTRLSIL.

The gene calls are TRBV7-9 and TRBJ2-2; D is unclear. CDR3 length: 15 amino acids. Germline loops: CDR1 SEHNR, CDR2 FQNEAQ (reference sequence). Trimming took off 1 base at V and 4 bases at J, with 10 bases between the two ends. This chain's CDR3 is CASSLVGTSTGELFF. In nucleotides, the CDR3 is TGTGCCAGCAGCTTAGTTGGCACGTCCACCGGGGAGCTGTTTTTT.